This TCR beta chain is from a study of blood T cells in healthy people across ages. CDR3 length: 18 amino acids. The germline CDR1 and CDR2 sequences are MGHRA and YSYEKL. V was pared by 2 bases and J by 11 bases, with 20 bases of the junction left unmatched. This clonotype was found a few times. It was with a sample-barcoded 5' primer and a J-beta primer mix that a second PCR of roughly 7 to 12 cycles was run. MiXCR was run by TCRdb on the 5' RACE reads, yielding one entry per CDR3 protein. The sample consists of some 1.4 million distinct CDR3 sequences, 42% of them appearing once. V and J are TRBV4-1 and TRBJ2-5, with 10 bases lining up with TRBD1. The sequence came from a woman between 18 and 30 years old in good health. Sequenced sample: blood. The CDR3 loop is CASSQKLQGGTGVNEQYF. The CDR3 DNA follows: TGCGCCAGCAGCCAAAAACTCCAAGGGGGGACAGGGGTAAATGAGCAGTACTTC.